The 4 T cell receptor beta chains below all came from one sample that was sequenced in a study of blood T cell repertoires in COVID-19. The protocol was immunoSEQ multiplex PCR, while the TCRdb copy is restricted to in-frame clones and leaves out a portion. Among 250,000 to 300,000 clones listed, less than 85% were seen once. The sequenced sample was peripheral blood. These receptors all come from a man in his fifties or sixties who had recovered from COVID-19.

The chain uses TRBV6-5 and TRBJ2-3; TRBD2 matches 7 bases. Trimming removed 11 bases from V and 5 bases from J; junction bases left unmatched: 13. The CDR3 sequence is 14 residues long. Germline V gene sequence: CDR1 MNHEY, CDR2 SVGAGI. As DNA, the CDR3 is TGTGCCGTCCTGCCTGCGGGAGCGGGAGATACGCAGTATTTT. Translating it yields CAVLPAGAGDTQYF.

V usage is TRBV19 and J usage is TRBJ2-1; TRBD2 is a possible D gene (8 bases). V was cut by 2 bases and J by 2 bases, with 19 bases left in between. The CDR3 has 18 residues. CDR1 is LNHDA and CDR2 is SQIVND in the germline V gene (reference sequence). The CDR3 region is CASSIPQGERGTYNEQFF. The CDR3 DNA sequence: TGTGCCAGTAGTATACCCCAGGGGGAGCGGGGGACCTACAATGAGCAGTTCTTC.

The table lists this clone with a few counts. V gene TRBV5-1 combines with J gene TRBJ1-6, with D unresolved. Trimming removed 4 bases from V and 10 bases from J, with 18 bases in between. The length of the CDR3 is 15 residues. Germline CDR1 is SGHRS and CDR2 is YFSETQ. The CDR3 spells CASSLLEVRGSPLHF. CDR3 DNA: TGCGCCAGCAGCCTTCTAGAGGTGAGAGGATCACCCCTCCACTTT. The variable domain in full, with the rest retrieved from reference TRBV5-1 and TRBJ1-6, is KAGVTQTPRYLIKTRGQQVTLSCSPISGHRSVSWYQQTPGQGLQFLFEYFSETQRNKGNFPGRFSGRQFSNSRSEMNVSTLELGDSALYLCASSLLEVRGSPLHFGNGTRLTVT.

Here the CDR3 reads CASQPGGDDEQYF. CDR3 bases: TGTGCCAGTCAACCAGGAGGGGACGACGAGCAGTACTTC. The chain combines TRBV19 with TRBJ2-7, with a weak D call TRBD2 (6 bases). Trimming removed 8 bases from V and 5 bases from J, with 16 bases in between. Per germline, CDR1 LNHDA and CDR2 SQIVND (reference sequence). CDR3 length equals 13 residues.